What follows describes a single TCR beta chain. This sequence may be a read error, since a much larger clone differs from it by one base. CDR3 length: 15 amino acids. Germline V lookup: CDR1 GTSNPN, CDR2 SVGIG (reference sequence). Time point: blood at routine non-recurrence follow-up after resection. The sample is drawn from a study of spatial heterogeneity in lung cancer. TCRdb processed the 5' RACE reads anew with MiXCR; each CDR3 protein has one entry. The sample lists over 95,000 distinct CDR3 sequences, 10% to 14% seen once, with approximately 24% in the top ten. Here the sequenced sample was PBMCs, taken at follow-up. The chain uses TRBV30 and TRBJ2-1; TRBD2 is a possible D gene (5 bases). The source is a female donor with early-stage non-small cell lung cancer. This chain's CDR3 is CAWSLPSGGVNGQFF. CDR3 in DNA: TGTGCCTGGAGCCTACCATCAGGAGGAGTCAATGGGCAGTTCTTC.